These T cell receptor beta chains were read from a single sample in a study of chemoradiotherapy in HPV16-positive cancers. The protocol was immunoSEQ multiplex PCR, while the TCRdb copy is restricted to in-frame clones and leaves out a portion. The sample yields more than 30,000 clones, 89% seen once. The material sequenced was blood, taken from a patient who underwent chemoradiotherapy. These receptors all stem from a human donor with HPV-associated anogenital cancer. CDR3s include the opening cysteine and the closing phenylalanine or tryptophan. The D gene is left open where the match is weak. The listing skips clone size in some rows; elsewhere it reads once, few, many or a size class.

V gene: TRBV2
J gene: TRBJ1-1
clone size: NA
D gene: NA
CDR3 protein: CASSVLGNENTEAFF
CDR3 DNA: TGTGCCAGCAGTGTGTTGGGGAACGAGAACACTGAAGCTTTCTTT

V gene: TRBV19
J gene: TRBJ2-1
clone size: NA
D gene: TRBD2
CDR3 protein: CASRGEGRDEQFF
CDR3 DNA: TGTGCCAGTAGGGGAGAGGGGAGGGATGAGCAGTTCTTC

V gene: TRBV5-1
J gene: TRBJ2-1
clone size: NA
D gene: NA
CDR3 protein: CASSLVDGGASSYNEQFF
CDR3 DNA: TGCGCCAGCAGCTTGGTGGACGGCGGGGCTAGCTCCTACAATGAGCAGTTCTTC

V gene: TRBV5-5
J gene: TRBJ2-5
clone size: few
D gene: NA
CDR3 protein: CASSLLSAGPETQYF
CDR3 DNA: TGTGCCAGCAGCCTACTGTCGGCCGGGCCGGAGACCCAGTACTTC

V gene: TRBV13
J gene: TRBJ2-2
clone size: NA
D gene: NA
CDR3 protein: CASSPPGLTYTGELFF
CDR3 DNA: TGTGCCAGCAGCCCGCCGGGACTTACTTACACCGGGGAGCTGTTTTTT

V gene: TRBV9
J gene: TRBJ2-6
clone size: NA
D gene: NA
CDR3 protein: CASSVGGGPGANVLTF
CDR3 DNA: TGTGCCAGCAGCGTGGGAGGGGGGCCCGGGGCCAACGTCCTGACTTTC

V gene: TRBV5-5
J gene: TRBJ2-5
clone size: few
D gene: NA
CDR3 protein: CASSFPAGTTQETQYF
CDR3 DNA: TGTGCCAGCAGCTTTCCCGCCGGTACCACCCAAGAGACCCAGTACTTC

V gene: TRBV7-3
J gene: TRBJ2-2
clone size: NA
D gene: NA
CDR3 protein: CASSSPRHPTGELFF
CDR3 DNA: TGTGCCAGCAGCTCACCCCGACACCCCACCGGGGAGCTGTTTTTT

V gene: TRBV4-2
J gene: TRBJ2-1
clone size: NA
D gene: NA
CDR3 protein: CASSQEGEGEGYYEQFF
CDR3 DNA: TGTGCCAGCAGCCAAGAGGGGGAAGGAGAAGGGTATTATGAGCAGTTCTTC

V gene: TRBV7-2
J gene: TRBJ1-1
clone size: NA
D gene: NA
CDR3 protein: CASSLRGTGNTEAFF
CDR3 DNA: TGTGCCAGCAGCCTTAGGGGCACAGGGAACACTGAAGCTTTCTTT

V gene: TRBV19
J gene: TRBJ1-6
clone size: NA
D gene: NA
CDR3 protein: CASSAPGYEDSPLHF
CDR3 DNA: TGTGCCAGTAGTGCCCCAGGGTATGAAGATTCACCCCTCCACTTT

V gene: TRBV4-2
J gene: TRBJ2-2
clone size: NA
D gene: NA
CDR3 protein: CASSQDWAGELFF
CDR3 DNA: TGTGCCAGCAGCCAAGATTGGGCTGGGGAGCTGTTTTTT

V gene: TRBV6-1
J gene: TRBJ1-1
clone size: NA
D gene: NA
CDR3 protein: CASKHPENTEAFF
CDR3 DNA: TGTGCCAGCAAGCATCCGGAGAACACTGAAGCTTTCTTT

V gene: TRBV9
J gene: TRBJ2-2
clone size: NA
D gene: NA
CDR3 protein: CASSVRRDGNTGELFF
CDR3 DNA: TGTGCCAGCAGCGTCAGGCGGGACGGGAACACCGGGGAGCTGTTTTTT

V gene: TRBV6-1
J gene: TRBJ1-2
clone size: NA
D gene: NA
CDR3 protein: CASSPRGGEYGYTF
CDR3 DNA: TGTGCCAGCAGTCCCCGGGGCGGGGAATATGGCTACACCTTC

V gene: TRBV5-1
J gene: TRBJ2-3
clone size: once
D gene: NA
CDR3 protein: CASSLERHNTDTQYF
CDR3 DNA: TGCGCCAGCAGCTTGGAAAGACATAACACAGATACGCAGTATTTT

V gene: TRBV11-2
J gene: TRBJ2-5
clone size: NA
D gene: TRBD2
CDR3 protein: CASSHSGGDETQYF
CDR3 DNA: TGTGCCAGCAGCCATAGCGGGGGCGACGAGACCCAGTACTTC

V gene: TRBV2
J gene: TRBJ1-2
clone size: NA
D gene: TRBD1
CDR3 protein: CASRITGTGNYGYTF
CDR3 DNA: TGTGCCAGCAGGATCACCGGGACAGGGAACTATGGCTACACCTTC

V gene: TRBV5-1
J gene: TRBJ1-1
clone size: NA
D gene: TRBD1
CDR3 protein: CASSEGANTEAFF
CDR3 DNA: TGCGCCAGCAGCGAGGGGGCGAACACTGAAGCTTTCTTT

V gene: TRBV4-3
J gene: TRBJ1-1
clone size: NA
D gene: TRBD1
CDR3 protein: CASSQWGTVQAFF
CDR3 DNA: TGCGCCAGCAGCCAATGGGGGACAGTTCAGGCTTTCTTT

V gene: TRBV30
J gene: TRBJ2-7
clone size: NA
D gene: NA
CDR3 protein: CAWSVGTDGDEQYF
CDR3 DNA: TGTGCCTGGAGTGTAGGGACGGATGGAGACGAGCAGTACTTC

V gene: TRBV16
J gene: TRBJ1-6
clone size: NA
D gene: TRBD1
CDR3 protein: CASTPVGQGAFRNSPLHF
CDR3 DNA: TGTGCCAGCACCCCGGTAGGACAGGGGGCCTTTCGTAATTCACCCCTCCACTTT

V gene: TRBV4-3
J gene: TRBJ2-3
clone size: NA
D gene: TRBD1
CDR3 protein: CASSQDLSQGADTQYF
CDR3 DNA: TGCGCCAGCAGCCAAGATCTTTCACAGGGGGCAGATACGCAGTATTTT

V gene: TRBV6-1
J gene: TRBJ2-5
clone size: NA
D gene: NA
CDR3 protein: CASSETGVAQETQYF
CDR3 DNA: TGTGCCAGCAGTGAAACAGGAGTTGCTCAAGAGACCCAGTACTTC

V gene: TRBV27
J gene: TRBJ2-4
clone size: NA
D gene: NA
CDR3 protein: CASTKAAELAKNIQYF
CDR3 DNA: TGTGCCAGCACCAAGGCGGCCGAACTAGCCAAAAACATTCAGTACTTC

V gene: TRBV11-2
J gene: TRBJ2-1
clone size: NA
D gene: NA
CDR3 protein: CASSLGLAFSEQFF
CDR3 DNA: TGTGCCAGCAGCTTAGGCCTAGCTTTCTCTGAGCAGTTCTTC

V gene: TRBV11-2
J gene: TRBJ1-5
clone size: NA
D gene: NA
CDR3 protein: CASSSHRVEGNQPQHF
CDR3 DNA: TGTGCCAGCAGCTCACACAGGGTGGAGGGCAATCAGCCCCAGCATTTT

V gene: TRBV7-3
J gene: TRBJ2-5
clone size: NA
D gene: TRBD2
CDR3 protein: CASSQSGSLETQYF
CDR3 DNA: TGTGCCAGCAGCCAAAGCGGGAGTTTGGAGACCCAGTACTTC

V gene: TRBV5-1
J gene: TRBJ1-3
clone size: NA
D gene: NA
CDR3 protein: CASSLAHPSSGNTIYF
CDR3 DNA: TGCGCCAGCAGCTTGGCCCACCCGAGCTCTGGAAACACCATATATTTT

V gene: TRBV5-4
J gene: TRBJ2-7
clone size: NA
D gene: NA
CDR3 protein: CASSLPGNYEQYF
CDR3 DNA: TGTGCCAGCAGCTTGCCGGGGAACTACGAGCAGTACTTC

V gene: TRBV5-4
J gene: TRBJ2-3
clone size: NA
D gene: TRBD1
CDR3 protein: CASSPDRAHTDTQYF
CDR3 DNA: TGTGCCAGCAGCCCTGACAGGGCTCACACAGATACGCAGTATTTT

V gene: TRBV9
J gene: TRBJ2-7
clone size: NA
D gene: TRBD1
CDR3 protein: CASSAIPGTGLYEQYF
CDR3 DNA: TGTGCCAGCAGCGCAATACCCGGGACAGGGCTATACGAGCAGTACTTC

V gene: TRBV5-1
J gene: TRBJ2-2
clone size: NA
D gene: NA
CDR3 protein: CASSLKGVVDTGELFF
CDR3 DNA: TGCGCCAGCAGCTTAAAGGGGGTGGTGGACACCGGGGAGCTGTTTTTT

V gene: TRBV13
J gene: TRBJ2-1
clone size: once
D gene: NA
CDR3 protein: CASSPGETPYNEQFF
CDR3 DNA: TGTGCCAGCAGCCCCGGGGAGACCCCCTACAATGAGCAGTTCTTC

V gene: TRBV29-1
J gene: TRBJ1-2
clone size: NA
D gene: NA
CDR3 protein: CSVVGGYYGYTF
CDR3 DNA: TGCAGCGTTGTGGGGGGCTATTATGGCTACACCTTC

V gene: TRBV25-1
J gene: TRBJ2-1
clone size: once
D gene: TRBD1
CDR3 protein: CATSGTGGKNEQFF
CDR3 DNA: TGTGCCACTTCCGGGACAGGAGGTAAGAATGAGCAGTTCTTC

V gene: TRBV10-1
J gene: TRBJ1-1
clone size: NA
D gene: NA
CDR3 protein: CASSESQGGNTEAFF
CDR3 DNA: TGCGCCAGCAGTGAGTCCCAGGGTGGGAACACTGAAGCTTTCTTT

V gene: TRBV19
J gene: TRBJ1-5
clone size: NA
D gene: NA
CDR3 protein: CASCHPGLLCNQPQHF
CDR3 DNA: TGTGCCAGTTGTCATCCGGGACTCTTGTGCAATCAGCCCCAGCATTTT

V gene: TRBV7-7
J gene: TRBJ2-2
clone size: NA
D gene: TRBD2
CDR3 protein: CASSSSSGRGNTGELFF
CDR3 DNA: TGTGCTAGCAGCTCCTCTAGCGGGAGGGGGAACACCGGGGAGCTGTTTTTT

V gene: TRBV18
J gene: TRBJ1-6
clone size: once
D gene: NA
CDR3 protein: CASSPSTGFNSPLHF
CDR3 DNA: TGTGCCAGCTCACCAAGTACAGGTTTTAATTCACCCCTCCACTTT

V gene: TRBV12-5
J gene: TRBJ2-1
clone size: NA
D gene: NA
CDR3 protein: CASGLRGAGEQFF
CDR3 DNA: TGTGCTAGTGGTTTGCGGGGAGCCGGTGAGCAGTTCTTC

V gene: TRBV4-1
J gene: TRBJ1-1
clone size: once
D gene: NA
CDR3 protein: CASSQEAGRGTEAFF
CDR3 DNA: TGCGCCAGCAGCCAAGAGGCGGGTCGAGGGACTGAAGCTTTCTTT

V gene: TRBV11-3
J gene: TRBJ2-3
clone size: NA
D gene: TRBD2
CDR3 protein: CASSLDGGRGGTQYF
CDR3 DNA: TGTGCCAGCAGCTTAGACGGCGGGAGGGGGGGTACGCAGTATTTT

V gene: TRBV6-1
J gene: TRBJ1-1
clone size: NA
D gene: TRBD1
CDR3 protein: CASILTGGNTEAFF
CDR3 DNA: TGTGCCAGCATTTTGACAGGGGGGAACACTGAAGCTTTCTTT

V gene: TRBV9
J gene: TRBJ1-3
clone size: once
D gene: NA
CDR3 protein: CASSVDRPAAGNTIYF
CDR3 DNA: TGTGCCAGCAGCGTAGACAGACCCGCCGCGGGAAACACCATATATTTT

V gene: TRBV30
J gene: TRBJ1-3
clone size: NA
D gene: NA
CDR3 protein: CAWSVPGSGNTIYF
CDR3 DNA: TGTGCCTGGAGTGTACCAGGGTCTGGAAACACCATATATTTT

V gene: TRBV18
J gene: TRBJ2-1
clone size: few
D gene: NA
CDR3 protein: CASIPPPGGFYNEQFF
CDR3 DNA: TGTGCCAGCATCCCTCCTCCCGGCGGGTTCTACAATGAGCAGTTCTTC

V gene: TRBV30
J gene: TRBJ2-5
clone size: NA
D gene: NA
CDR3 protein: CAWSQGRGGKTQYF
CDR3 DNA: TGTGCCTGGTCCCAGGGGCGAGGCGGGAAGACCCAGTACTTC

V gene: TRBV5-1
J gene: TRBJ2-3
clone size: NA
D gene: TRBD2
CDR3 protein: CASSTGTSGTQYF
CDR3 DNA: TGCGCCAGCAGCACCGGGACTAGCGGGACGCAGTATTTT

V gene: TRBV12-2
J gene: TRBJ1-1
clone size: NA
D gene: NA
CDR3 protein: CASRLGGKDTEAFF
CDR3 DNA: TGTGCAAGTCGCCTAGGGGGAAAGGACACTGAAGCTTTCTTT

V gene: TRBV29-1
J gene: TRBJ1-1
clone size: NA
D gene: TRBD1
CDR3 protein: CSVAGDRGATEAFF
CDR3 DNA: TGCAGCGTTGCTGGTGACAGGGGGGCGACTGAAGCTTTCTTT

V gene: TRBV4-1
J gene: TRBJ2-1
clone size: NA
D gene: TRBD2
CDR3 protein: CASSRPSGNNEQFF
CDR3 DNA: TGCGCCAGCAGCCGCCCGAGCGGGAACAATGAGCAGTTCTTC

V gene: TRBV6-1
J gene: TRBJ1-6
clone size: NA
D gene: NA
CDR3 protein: CASSAGPYNSPLHF
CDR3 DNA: TGTGCCAGCAGCGCCGGGCCCTATAATTCACCCCTCCACTTT

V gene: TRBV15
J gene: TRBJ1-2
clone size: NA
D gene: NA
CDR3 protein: CATSRDAENPNYGYTF
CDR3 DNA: TGTGCCACCAGCAGGGATGCAGAAAATCCTAACTATGGCTACACCTTC

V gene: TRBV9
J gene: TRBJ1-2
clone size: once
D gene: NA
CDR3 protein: CASSVGKGNYGYTF
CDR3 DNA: TGTGCCAGCAGCGTAGGGAAGGGGAACTATGGCTACACCTTC